Listed here are 3 T cell receptor beta chains from one sample, sequenced in a study of cytomegalovirus exposure and HLA in healthy donors. A multiplex PCR was run with 60 Vbeta primers and 13 Jbeta primers. Sequenced by immunoSEQ multiplex PCR; TCRdb stores in-frame clones only, minus some. The sample lists 100,000 or so clones, 74% occurring once. The sequencing sample was made of PBMCs. All receptors come from a man aged 50 to 60 in good health and CMV-seropositive.

J is TRBJ1-4 and V is TRBV15, with TRBD1 matching 8 bases. After removal of 0 bases from V and 7 bases from J, the junction contained 10 bases not matched to a gene. Germline assignment: CDR1 LNHNV and CDR2 YYDKDF (reference sequence). This CDR3 comprises 17 residues. CDR3 amino acids: CATSRDQPGGAFEKLFF. CDR3 DNA sequence: TGTGCCACCAGCAGAGATCAACCAGGGGGCGCGTTTGAAAAACTGTTTTTT.

The V and J genes are TRBV4-2 and TRBJ1-2; D remains ambiguous. This CDR3 has 14 residues. V was cut by 0 bases and J by 4 bases, with 9 bases left in between. Looked up from germline, CDR1 is LGHNA and CDR2 is YNFKEQ. In nucleotides, the CDR3 is TGTGCCAGCAGCCAAGACTCGACAAGCTATGGCTACACCTTC. It encodes CASSQDSTSYGYTF.

This chain links TRBV6-5 with TRBJ2-7; 8 nucleotides match TRBD2. CDR1 and CDR2 (germline): MNHEY, SVGAGI. Trimming cost V 7 bases and J 0 bases; bases outside gene matches: 5. CDR3 size: 14 residues. CDR3 residues: CASTSGGHSYEQYF. Here the CDR3 DNA reads TGTGCCAGCACCTCGGGGGGGCACTCCTACGAGCAGTACTTC.